The TCR beta chain described here comes from a study of IL-17A CD8 T cells in psoriatic arthritis synovium. Regarding the complete study: The goal of the study was to define the phenotype, molecular profile and function of synovial IL-17A+CD8+ T cells in psoriatic arthritis pathogenesis. Results the study describes overall, beyond this receptor: In two patients, many Tc17 clones were found to be shared with the synovial Tc1 population, resulting in Morisita overlap indices above 0.75. TCR sequencing covered only a few patients, which the authors acknowledged as a limited sample size. Cells were obtained from synovial fluid rather than synovial tissue, because no psoriatic arthritis synovial tissue samples were available. Although some individual clones took up over 5% of the repertoire, most synovial CD8+ subsets stayed polyclonal.

After DNA extraction (Qiagen), TCRbeta V-D-J rearrangements underwent bias-controlled amplification and then high-throughput sequencing (immunoSEQ; Adaptive Biotech). Turning to the authors' computational methods: The immunoSEQ Analyzer platform was used for sequence-level analysis of productive sequences. Clonality was calculated as 1 minus Pielou's evenness, with values from 0 (highly polyclonal) to 1 (monoclonal). How much repertoires overlapped between subsets was quantified with the Morisita index, which goes from 0 (no similarity) to 1 (complete similarity). TCRdb took over this immuneACCESS table, retaining in-frame rearrangements with V and J assigned. Such tables are incomplete; in checked studies, under half of the missing clones stem from an unresolved V gene, and the remainder is unexplained. The V and J calls and clone size are taken from that table; D and trimming were inferred from the DNA. For this sample the table gives around 500 clones, of which under 80% were detected only once. Approximately 15% of the sample belongs to the ten largest clones.

For CDR1 and CDR2, the germline V gene lists LGHNA and YSLEER. V is cut back by 0 bases and J by 0 bases, with 8 bases in the junction unmatched. The CDR3, from cysteine to phenylalanine, totals 19 residues. Left in the record is the CDR3 DNA by itself, 57 bases read in frame from the first base. This clone was observed a few times. It has no known antigen specificity. Base quality data are lacking; no much larger clone is found one base away. CD3+ T cells isolated by magnetic separation were stimulated with PMA and ionomycin for 1.5 hours and then labeled using IL-17A and IFNgamma cytokine secretion assays. Synovial fluid effusions were aspirated from actively inflamed joints of psoriatic arthritis patients. For each patient, synovial fluid served as the source from which three memory CD8+ T cell populations were isolated by sorting: Tc1 cells (IL-17A-IFNgamma+), Tc17 cells (IL-17A+) and the bulk memory fraction, allowing their TCR repertoires to be compared. The psoriatic arthritis patients fulfilled the Classification of Psoriatic Arthritis Study Group (CASPAR) criteria. Cytokine-secreting cells were counterstained with a viability dye and with anti-CD3, CD8, CD14 and CD4 antibodies and were sorted on a BD FACSAria. TCRbeta sequencing was performed on sorted synovial fluid CD8+ T cell subsets from three patients with psoriatic arthritis. Before use, synovial fluid mononuclear cells were separated with Lymphoprep and cryopreserved in liquid nitrogen. The medium used for cryopreservation had roughly 51% fetal calf serum and 10% dimethyl sulfoxide.

This receptor was identified in a human donor with psoriatic arthritis. Sequences were obtained from IFN-gamma+ CD8+ T cells from synovial fluid. Read against the paper, the sample's cell subset or site label means: IL-17A-IFNgamma+ memory CD8+ (Tc1) cells. The chain links TRBV4-3 with TRBJ2-5, and TRBD2 matches 12 of the central bases. The DNA reads as follows: TGCGCCAGCAGCCAAGACCTAGCGGGGGGGCCCTCGTACCAAGAGACCCAGTACTTC. It translates as CASSQDLAGGPSYQETQYF.